One sample yielded the 22 T cell receptor beta chains listed below, sequenced in a study of shared clonotypes between healthy human individuals. Repertoires were generated with immunoSEQ multiplex PCR, while TCRdb's copy carries only in-frame clones and drops some. The profile shows roughly 1,800,000 clones, 85% to 95% of them singletons. In the naive CD8 group, cells lacked CD45RO and were positively selected for CCR7, so terminally differentiated effector memory CD45RA+ cells were left out. The sample consisted of naive CD8+ T cells sorted from blood. The receptors originated from a man between 18 and 35 years old in good health.

This rearrangement joins TRBV10-3 to TRBJ2-5; 8 bases agree with TRBD1. The CDR3 runs to 13 residues. Per the germline V gene, CDR1 is ENHRY and CDR2 is SYGVKD. With V trimmed by 3 bases and J by 3 bases, 0 bases remained unmatched. CDR3 in amino acids: CAISEQGEETQYF. CDR3 coding DNA: TGTGCCATCAGTGAACAGGGGGAAGAGACCCAGTACTTC.

The chain couples TRBV7-9 to TRBJ2-7, with 7 positions matching TRBD2. With V trimmed by 5 bases and J by 6 bases, 7 bases remained unmatched. Per germline, CDR1 SEHNR and CDR2 FQNEAQ (reference sequence). The CDR3 extends over 13 amino acids. The CDR3 DNA is TGTGCCAGCAGCCCCGTACTAGCGCGCGAGCAGTACTTC. Translation: CASSPVLAREQYF.

The rearrangement joins TRBV4-1 to TRBJ2-5; 9 bases map to TRBD1. In germline, CDR1 is MGHRA, CDR2 YSYEKL. J gave up 1 base and V 0 bases, and 12 bases lay outside the gene matches. The CDR3 totals 19 residues. The CDR3 protein is CASSQEGQGEGVFQETQYF. The CDR3 DNA sequence: TGCGCCAGCAGCCAAGAGGGACAGGGTGAAGGTGTATTCCAAGAGACCCAGTACTTC.

With regard to this clone: The junction does not match germline at one end; this may be a read error. V gene TRBV7-7 combines with J gene TRBJ1-2; perhaps TRBD1 as D (6 bases). The CDR3 loop spans 19 amino acids. Germline loops: CDR1 SSHAT, CDR2 FNYEAQ (reference sequence). The CDR3 here is CASSSDRPHMEMANYGYTF. For the CDR3, the DNA is TGTGCTAGCAGCTCCGACAGGCCCCATATGGAAATGGCTAACTATGGCTACACCTTC.

The chain uses TRBV30 and TRBJ1-2; D uncertain. The CDR3 totals 17 residues. Germline V gives CDR1 GTSNPN, CDR2 SVGIG (reference sequence). V was clipped by 0 bases and J by 2 bases, with 19 bases between them. In nucleotides, the CDR3 is TGTGCCTGGAGTGTACTTCCCACTGGGTCCGGGAACTATGGCTACACCTTC. This codes for CAWSVLPTGSGNYGYTF.

This chain connects TRBV29-1 to TRBJ2-1; D remains ambiguous. V was shortened by 5 bases and J by 0 bases, with 14 bases between the two germline ends. Germline-derived CDR1 and CDR2 are SQVTM and ANQGSEA. The CDR3 length is 15 residues. The CDR3 DNA reads as TGCAGCGTTCTCACAGCCGCTAGCTCCTACAATGAGCAGTTCTTC. It yields the protein CSVLTAASSYNEQFF.

The rearrangement links TRBV19 to TRBJ2-2, with TRBD2 matching 8 bases. Germline loops: CDR1 LNHDA, CDR2 SQIVND (reference sequence). The CDR3 spans 16 residues. V lost 4 bases to trimming and J lost 7 bases; unmatched junction nucleotides: 11. The CDR3 protein is CASSTLAAKGGGELFF. Written as DNA, the CDR3 is TGTGCCAGTAGTACACTAGCGGCGAAAGGGGGCGGGGAGCTGTTTTTT.

The chain employs TRBV7-6 and TRBJ2-7; a possible D gene is TRBD2 (6 bases). This CDR3 comprises 15 residues. Trimming cost V 4 bases and J 6 bases, with 19 bases left between them. Germline CDR1 and CDR2: SGHVS and FNYEAQ. The CDR3 region is CASSSNSGTFGEQYF. The CDR3 nucleotides read TGTGCCAGCAGCTCCAATTCCGGGACTTTCGGCGAGCAGTACTTC.

The chain carries TRBV9 and TRBJ2-5; 9 nucleotides align to TRBD1. The ends lost 3 bases at V and 4 bases at J; junction bases unmatched: 7. The CDR3 has 15 residues. CDR1 is SGDLS, CDR2 YYNGEE, per germline. CDR3: CASSGRTGAGETQYF. The CDR3 DNA is TGTGCCAGCAGCGGGCGGACAGGGGCTGGAGAGACCCAGTACTTC.

The chain employs TRBV12-5 and TRBJ2-5; tentatively, D is TRBD1 (6 bases). Germline V gene data show CDR1 as LGHNT and CDR2 as FRNRAP. V was clipped by 1 base and J by 5 bases, with 14 bases between them. CDR3 length: 15 residues. The CDR3 spells CASGLDRVGSETQYF. DNA of the CDR3: TGTGCTAGTGGTTTGGACAGGGTGGGGTCGGAGACCCAGTACTTC.

The chain is built from TRBV19 and TRBJ2-7; TRBD1 matches 9 bases. The CDR3 is 14 residues long. Unmatched junction bases numbered 4, after V lost 3 bases and J lost 4 bases. The germline gives CDR1 LNHDA, CDR2 SQIVND (reference sequence). The CDR3: CASSMPGTGYEQYF. The CDR3 DNA reads TGTGCCAGTAGTATGCCCGGGACAGGGTACGAGCAGTACTTC.

This chain links TRBV4-1 with TRBJ2-7; 8 bases are a match to TRBD2. Losses at the gene ends were 1 base for V and 2 bases for J; bases not matched to a gene: 4. Germline V lookup: CDR1 MGHRA, CDR2 YSYEKL. The CDR3 covers 15 residues. The CDR3 here is CASSQGTSLTYEQYF. As DNA, the CDR3 is TGCGCCAGCAGCCAAGGGACTAGCCTAACCTACGAGCAGTACTTC.

Concerning this clone itself: The sample holds other DNA sequences that translate to the same CDR3. This chain links TRBV7-6 with TRBJ2-7; 7 bases agree with TRBD1. The CDR3 runs 13 residues. With V trimmed by 5 bases and J by 3 bases, 4 bases remained unmatched. Germline lookup yields CDR1 SGHVS and CDR2 FNYEAQ. CDR3 sequence reads: CASSLRQGYEQYF. The CDR3 DNA follows: TGTGCCAGCAGCCTAAGACAGGGCTACGAGCAGTACTTC.

V usage is TRBV5-6 and J usage is TRBJ1-2; D is unresolved. The CDR3 length is 15 residues. The V end lost 3 bases, the J end lost 6 bases, and 18 bases lay between the germline ends. Germline V lookup: CDR1 SGHDT, CDR2 YYEEEE. This chain's CDR3 is CASSSLGPSPDGYTF. CDR3 DNA: TGTGCCAGCAGCTCACTAGGGCCATCTCCGGATGGCTACACCTTC.

The chain uses TRBV4-1 and TRBJ1-1; a weak D match, TRBD1 (6 bases). Germline values: CDR1 MGHRA, CDR2 YSYEKL. The CDR3 runs 15 residues. V was clipped by 1 base and J by 1 base, with 10 bases between them. Written as DNA, the CDR3 is TGCGCCAGCAGCCAAGTTCTGACAGGGAACACTGAAGCTTTCTTT. This sequence encodes CASSQVLTGNTEAFF.

In regard to this clone: This may arise from a read error, as a much more abundant clone is one base away. V gene TRBV6-6 combines with J gene TRBJ2-7; D is unclear. From germline, CDR1 is MNHNY and CDR2 SVGAGI (reference sequence). The CDR3 sequence is 13 residues long. Trimming took off 0 bases at V and 2 bases at J, with 5 bases between the two ends. The CDR3 loop reads CASSYSEPYEQYF. The CDR3, as DNA: TGTGCCAGCAGTTACTCGGAGCCCTACGAGCAGTACTTC.

With respect to this clone: Other DNA sequences of this sample code for an identical CDR3. The CDR3 nucleotides read TGTGCCAGCAGTTTCACAGGGAGCAACACTGAAGCTTTCTTT. Protein: CASSFTGSNTEAFF. The rearrangement links TRBV27 to TRBJ1-1; D may be TRBD1 (6 bases). Germline V gene sequence: CDR1 MNHEY, CDR2 SMNVEV (reference sequence). CDR3 length: 14 residues. Deletions cut 3 bases from V and 2 bases from J, with 10 bases between.

This chain joins TRBV19 and TRBJ1-2; the D is unclear. This CDR3 has 14 amino acids. Between the trimmed V and J ends, which lost 7 bases and 4 bases, there was a span of 16 bases. Germline lookup yields CDR1 LNHDA and CDR2 SQIVND (reference sequence). CDR3 bases: TGTGCCAGTACCCCAATTATGACGGGCTATGGCTACACCTTC. Translating it yields CASTPIMTGYGYTF.

V is TRBV5-4 and J is TRBJ1-2; D gene uncertain. The V and J ends lost 1 base and 7 bases respectively, with 8 bases between them. Germline V lookup: CDR1 SGHNT, CDR2 YYREEE (reference sequence). The CDR3 covers 12 residues. CDR3 amino acids: CASSLPLSGYTF. The CDR3 DNA reads TGTGCCAGCAGCTTGCCGCTCTCTGGCTACACCTTC.

The chain combines TRBV28 with TRBJ1-1; D might be TRBD1 (5 bases). Between the trimmed V and J ends, which lost 6 bases and 1 base, there was a span of 18 bases. Per the germline V gene, CDR1 is MDHEN and CDR2 is SYDVKM. The CDR3 runs 16 residues. This CDR3 is CASSSLVEGRNTEAFF. The CDR3 DNA follows: TGTGCCAGCAGCTCCCTCGTGGAGGGGAGGAACACTGAAGCTTTCTTT.

This chain connects TRBV28 to TRBJ1-2, with no clear D. The CDR3 loop spans 20 amino acids. The V end was cut by 5 bases, the J end by 4 bases, with 32 bases between. The germline V gene encodes CDR1 MDHEN and CDR2 SYDVKM. The CDR3 DNA is TGTGCCAGCAGTCCCACTCTCGCGTTTTTGGCGGATCGGCATAGCTATGGCTACACCTTC. This translates into CASSPTLAFLADRHSYGYTF.

The chain has TRBV7-9 and TRBJ1-4, with 7 bases that match TRBD1. The J segment lost 4 bases and the V segment lost 5 bases, leaving 10 bases of the junction unmatched. The germline V gene has CDR1 SEHNR and CDR2 FQNEAQ (reference sequence). The CDR3 covers 16 residues. CDR3 sequence reads: CASSPGTDELNEKLFF. The CDR3 DNA reads as TGTGCCAGCAGCCCCGGGACAGACGAGCTTAATGAAAAACTGTTTTTT.